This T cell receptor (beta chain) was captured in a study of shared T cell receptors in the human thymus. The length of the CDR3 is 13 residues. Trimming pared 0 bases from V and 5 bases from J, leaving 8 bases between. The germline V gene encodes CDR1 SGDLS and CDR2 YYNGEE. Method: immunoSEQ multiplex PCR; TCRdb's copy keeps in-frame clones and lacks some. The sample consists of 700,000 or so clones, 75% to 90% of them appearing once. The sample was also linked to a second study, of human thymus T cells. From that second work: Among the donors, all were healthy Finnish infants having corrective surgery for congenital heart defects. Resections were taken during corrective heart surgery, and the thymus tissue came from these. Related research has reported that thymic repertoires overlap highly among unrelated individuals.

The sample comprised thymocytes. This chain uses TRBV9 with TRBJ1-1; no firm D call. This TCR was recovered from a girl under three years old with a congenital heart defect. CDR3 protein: CASSVGWATEAFF. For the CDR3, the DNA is TGTGCCAGCAGCGTAGGTTGGGCTACTGAAGCTTTCTTT. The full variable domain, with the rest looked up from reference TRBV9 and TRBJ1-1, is DSGVTQTPKHLITATGQRVTLRCSPRSGDLSVYWYQQSLDQGLQFLIQYYNGEERAKGNILERFSAQQFPDLHSELNLSSLELGDSALYFCASSVGWATEAFFGQGTRLTVV.